Listed here is a single T cell receptor (beta chain). This sample was included in a study of blood T cell repertoires in COVID-19. Across the whole study: Spain, Italy and the United States supplied samples that represented acute and convalescent COVID-19. The cDNA or gDNA used as material had been derived from T cells, B-cell-depleted T cells, or PBMCs.

The CDR3 has 14 amino acids. Germline V gene data show CDR1 as SQVTM and CDR2 as ANQGSEA. The ends lost 7 bases at V and 3 bases at J; junction bases unmatched: 8. Generated by immunoSEQ multiplex PCR, the TCRdb table keeps only in-frame clones and is missing some. The table shows 100,000 to 150,000 clones, with over 80% occurring only once. Living in 20 to 30 US areas, the participants were between about 18 and 100 years of age. Each recovered donor of Cohort 3 presented with two negative PCRs, clearance, or symptom resolution. This chain joins TRBV29-1 and TRBJ2-1; 8 bases align to TRBD1. The TCR comes from a woman aged 25 to 39 who had recovered from COVID-19. The sample comprised PBMCs or T cells enriched from blood (not recorded which). The CDR3 here is CSATFGQGYNEQFF. CDR3 DNA sequence: TGCAGCGCCACCTTTGGACAGGGCTACAATGAGCAGTTCTTC.